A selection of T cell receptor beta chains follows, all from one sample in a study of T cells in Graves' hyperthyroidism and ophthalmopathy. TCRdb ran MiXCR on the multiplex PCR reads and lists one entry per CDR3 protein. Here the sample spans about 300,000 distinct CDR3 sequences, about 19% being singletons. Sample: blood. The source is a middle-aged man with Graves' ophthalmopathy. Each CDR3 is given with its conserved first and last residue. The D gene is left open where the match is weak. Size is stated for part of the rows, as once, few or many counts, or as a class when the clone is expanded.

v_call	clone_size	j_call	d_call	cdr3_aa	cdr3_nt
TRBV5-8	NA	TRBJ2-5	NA	CASSLAGSRGETQYF	TGTGCCAGCAGCTTGGCCGGGAGTAGAGGGGAGACCCAGTACTTC
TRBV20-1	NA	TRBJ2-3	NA	CSVRRDTQYF	TGCAGTGTCAGACGGGATACGCAGTATTTT
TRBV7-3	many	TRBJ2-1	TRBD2	CASSLTSGSGHNEQFF	TGTGCCAGCAGCTTAACTAGCGGGAGTGGGCACAATGAGCAGTTCTTC
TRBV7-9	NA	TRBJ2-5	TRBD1	CASSPDRDQETQYF	TGTGCCAGCAGCCCTGACAGGGACCAAGAGACCCAGTACTTC
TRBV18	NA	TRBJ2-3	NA	CASSPAVADTQYF	TGTGCCAGCTCACCGGCTGTAGCAGATACGCAGTATTTT
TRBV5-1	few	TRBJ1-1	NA	CASSLGHMNEAFF	TGCGCCAGCAGCTTGGGGCACATGAATGAAGCTTTCTTT
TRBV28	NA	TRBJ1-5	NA	CASSLEGTVTQPQHF	TGTGCCAGCAGTTTAGAGGGCACAGTCACCCAGCCCCAGCATTTT
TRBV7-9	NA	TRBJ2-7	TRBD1	CASSRGVRDRAYEQYF	TGTGCCAGCAGCAGGGGGGTGAGGGACAGGGCCTACGAGCAGTACTTC
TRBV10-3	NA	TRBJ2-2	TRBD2	CATTASGSGTGELFF	TGTGCCACCACCGCTAGCGGGAGTGGCACCGGGGAGCTGTTTTTT
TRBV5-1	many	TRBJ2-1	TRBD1	CASSLWGDRDKDEQFF	TGCGCCAGCAGCTTGTGGGGGGACAGGGATAAAGATGAGCAGTTCTTC
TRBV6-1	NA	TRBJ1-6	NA	CASSPETAPYNSPLHF	TGTGCCAGCAGTCCCGAAACAGCTCCCTATAATTCACCCCTCCACTTT
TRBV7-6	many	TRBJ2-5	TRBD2	CASSLGGLALKETQYF	TGTGCCAGCAGCTTAGGGGGACTAGCGCTTAAAGAGACCCAGTACTTC
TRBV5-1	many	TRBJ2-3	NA	CASSQSRPSTDTQYF	TGCGCCAGCAGTCAATCCCGTCCTAGCACAGATACGCAGTATTTT
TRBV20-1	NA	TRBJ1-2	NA	CSARDIQETNYGYTF	TGCAGTGCTAGAGATATCCAGGAGACTAACTATGGCTACACCTTC
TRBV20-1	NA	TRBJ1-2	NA	CSARDGRGASYGYTF	TGCAGTGCTAGAGATGGGAGGGGGGCCAGCTATGGCTACACCTTC
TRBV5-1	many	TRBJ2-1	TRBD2	CASSLSGTGWNEQFF	TGCGCCAGCAGCTTAAGCGGGACCGGTTGGAATGAGCAGTTCTTC
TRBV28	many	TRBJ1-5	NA	CASSTAGMNQPQHF	TGTGCCAGCAGCACCGCGGGGATGAATCAGCCCCAGCATTTT
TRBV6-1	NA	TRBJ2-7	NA	CASRGDFESYEQYF	TGTGCCAGCAGAGGGGACTTCGAATCCTACGAGCAGTACTTC
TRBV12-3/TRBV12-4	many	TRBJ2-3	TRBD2	CASSLGSGIATDTQYF	TGTGCCAGCAGTTTGGGGAGCGGGATCGCCACAGATACGCAGTATTTT
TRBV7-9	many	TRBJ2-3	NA	CASSPPSGDTQYF	TGTGCCAGCAGCCCACCTTCCGGAGATACGCAGTATTTT
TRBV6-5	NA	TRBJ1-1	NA	CASSYYVGAKSAEAFF	TGTGCCAGCAGTTACTATGTCGGGGCTAAGAGCGCTGAAGCTTTCTTT
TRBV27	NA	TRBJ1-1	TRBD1	CAGAVQGFTEAFF	TGTGCCGGCGCGGTACAGGGGTTCACTGAAGCTTTCTTT
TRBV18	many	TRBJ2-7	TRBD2	CASSPPGLGPYEQYF	TGTGCCAGCTCACCACCGGGACTAGGCCCGTACGAGCAGTACTTC
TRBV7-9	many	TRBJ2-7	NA	CASSLWRAPSSYEQYF	TGTGCCAGCAGCTTATGGAGGGCCCCAAGCTCCTACGAGCAGTACTTC
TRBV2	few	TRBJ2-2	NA	CASSEQGSGTGELFF	TGTGCCAGCAGTGAACAGGGCTCTGGGACCGGGGAGCTGTTTTTT
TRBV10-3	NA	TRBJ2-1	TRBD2	CAISSQGREREGQFF	TGTGCCATCAGCTCACAGGGCCGCGAGCGGGAGGGGCAGTTCTTC
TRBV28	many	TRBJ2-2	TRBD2	CASSLALAGGTGELFF	TGTGCCAGCAGTTTAGCCTTAGCGGGGGGCACCGGGGAGCTGTTTTTT
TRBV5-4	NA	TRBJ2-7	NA	CASSLAFSHEQYF	TGTGCCAGCAGCTTGGCTTTTTCCCACGAGCAGTACTTC
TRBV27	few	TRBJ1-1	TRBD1	CASSLQGDRNTEAFF	TGTGCCAGCAGTCTCCAGGGGGACCGTAACACTGAAGCTTTCTTT
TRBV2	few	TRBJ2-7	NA	CASSKPLGSYEQYF	TGTGCCAGCAGTAAACCTCTCGGGAGCTACGAGCAGTACTTC
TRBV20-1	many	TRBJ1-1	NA	CSARAVRQHKAFF	TGCAGTGCTAGGGCGGTGAGGCAGCACAAAGCTTTCTTT
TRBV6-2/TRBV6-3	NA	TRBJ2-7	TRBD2	CASRSRLAGYNEQYF	TGTGCCAGCAGATCCCGACTAGCGGGATATAACGAGCAGTACTTC